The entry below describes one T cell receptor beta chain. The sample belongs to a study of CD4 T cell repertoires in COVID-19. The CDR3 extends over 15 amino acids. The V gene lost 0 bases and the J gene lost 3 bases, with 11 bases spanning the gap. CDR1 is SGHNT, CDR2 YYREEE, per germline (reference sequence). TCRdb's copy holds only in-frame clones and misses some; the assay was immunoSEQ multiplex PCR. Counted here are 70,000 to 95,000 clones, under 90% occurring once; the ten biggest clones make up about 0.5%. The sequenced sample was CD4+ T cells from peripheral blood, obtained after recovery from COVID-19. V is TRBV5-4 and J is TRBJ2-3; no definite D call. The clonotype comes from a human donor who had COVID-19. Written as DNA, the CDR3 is TGTGCCAGCAGCTTGGGTCGTGGGGTTACAGATACGCAGTATTTT. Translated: CASSLGRGVTDTQYF.